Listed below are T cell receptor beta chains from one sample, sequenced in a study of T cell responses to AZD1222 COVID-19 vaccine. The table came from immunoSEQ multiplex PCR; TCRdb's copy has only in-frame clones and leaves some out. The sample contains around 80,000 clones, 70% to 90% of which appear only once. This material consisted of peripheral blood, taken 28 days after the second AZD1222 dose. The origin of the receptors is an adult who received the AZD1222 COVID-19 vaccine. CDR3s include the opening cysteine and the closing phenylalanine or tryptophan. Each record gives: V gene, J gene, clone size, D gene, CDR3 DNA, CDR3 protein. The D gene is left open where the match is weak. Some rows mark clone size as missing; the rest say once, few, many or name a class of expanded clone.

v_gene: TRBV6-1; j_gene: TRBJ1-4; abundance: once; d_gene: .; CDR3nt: TGTGCCAGCAGTCCTGCCGGGTCCCGGGGAGAAAAACTGTTTTTT; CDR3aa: CASSPAGSRGEKLFF
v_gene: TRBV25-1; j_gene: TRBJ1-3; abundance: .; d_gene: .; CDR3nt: TGTGCCAGCAGAGGAGAAAACACCATATATTTT; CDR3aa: CASRGENTIYF
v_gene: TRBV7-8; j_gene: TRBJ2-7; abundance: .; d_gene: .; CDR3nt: TGTGCCAGCAGCTTAGGGCGGGTGGGGGAGCAGTACTTC; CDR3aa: CASSLGRVGEQYF
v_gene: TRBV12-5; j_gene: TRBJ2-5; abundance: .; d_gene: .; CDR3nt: TGTGCTAGTGGTTTGGCCACAGGGTACCAAGAGACCCAGTACTTC; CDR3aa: CASGLATGYQETQYF
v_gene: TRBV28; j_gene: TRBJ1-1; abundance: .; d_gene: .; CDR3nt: TGTGCCAGCAGTTTATTTGGAGGGACGAACACTGAAGCTTTCTTT; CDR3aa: CASSLFGGTNTEAFF
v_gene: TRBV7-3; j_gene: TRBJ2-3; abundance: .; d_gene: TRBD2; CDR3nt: TGTGCCAGCAGCGCCACCGGGACTAGCGGGGTTCGACCCACAGATACGCAGTATTTT; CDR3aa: CASSATGTSGVRPTDTQYF
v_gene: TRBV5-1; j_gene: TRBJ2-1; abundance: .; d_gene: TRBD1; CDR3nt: TGCGCCAGCAGCTTGATCAGGGACAGAAATGAGCAGTTCTTC; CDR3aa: CASSLIRDRNEQFF
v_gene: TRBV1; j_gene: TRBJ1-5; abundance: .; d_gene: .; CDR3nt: TGCACCAGCAGACTCCCGGGACAGCCGAATCAGCCCCAGCATTTT; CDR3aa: CTSRLPGQPNQPQHF
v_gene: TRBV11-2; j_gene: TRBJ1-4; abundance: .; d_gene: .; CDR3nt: TGTGCCAGCAGCTTAGTTGGGCAGGTGAATGAAAAACTGTTTTTT; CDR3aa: CASSLVGQVNEKLFF
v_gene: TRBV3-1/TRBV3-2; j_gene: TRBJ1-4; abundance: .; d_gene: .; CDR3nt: TGTGCCAGCAGCCAAGTCTACGCAACTAATGAAAAACTGTTTTTT; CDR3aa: CASSQVYATNEKLFF
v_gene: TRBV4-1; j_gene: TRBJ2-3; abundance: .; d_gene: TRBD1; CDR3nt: TGCGCCAGCAGCCAGCTACAGGGGGCGTCCACAGATACGCAGTATTTT; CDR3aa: CASSQLQGASTDTQYF
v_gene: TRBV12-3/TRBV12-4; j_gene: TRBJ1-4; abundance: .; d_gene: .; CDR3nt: TGTGCCAGCAGTTTGAGGGAAAAACTGTTTTTT; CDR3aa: CASSLREKLFF
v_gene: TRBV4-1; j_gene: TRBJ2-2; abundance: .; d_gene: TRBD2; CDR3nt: TGCGCCAGCAGCCTCCATAGCGGGGGGGAGAACGGGGAGCTGTTTTTT; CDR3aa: CASSLHSGGENGELFF
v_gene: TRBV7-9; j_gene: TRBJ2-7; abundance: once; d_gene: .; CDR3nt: TGTGCCAGCAGCCCCCGTGGGGGACTTTCCTACGAGCAGTACTTC; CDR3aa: CASSPRGGLSYEQYF
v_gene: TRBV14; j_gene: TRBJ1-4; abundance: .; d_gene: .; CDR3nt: TGTGCCAGCAGCGGGGGTCCGACTAATGAAAAACTGTTTTTT; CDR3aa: CASSGGPTNEKLFF
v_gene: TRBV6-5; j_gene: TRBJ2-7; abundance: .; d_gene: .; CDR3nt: TGTGCCAGCAGTTACTCCCTCACCCCCCCCACAAACGAGCAGTACTTC; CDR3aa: CASSYSLTPPTNEQYF
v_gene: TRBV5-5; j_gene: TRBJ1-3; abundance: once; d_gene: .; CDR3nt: TGTGCCAGCAGCTTGTCCCCGGATCTCTCTGGAAACACCATATATTTT; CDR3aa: CASSLSPDLSGNTIYF
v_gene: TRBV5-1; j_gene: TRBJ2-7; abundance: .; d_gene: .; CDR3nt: TGCGCCAGCAGCTTGGAGGCAGGGGTAAACGAGCAGTACTTC; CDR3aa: CASSLEAGVNEQYF
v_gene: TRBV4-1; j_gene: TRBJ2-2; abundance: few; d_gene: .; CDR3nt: TGCGCCAGCAGCCCCCCACTCCCGCAGGTGACCGGGGAGCTGTTTTTT; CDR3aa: CASSPPLPQVTGELFF
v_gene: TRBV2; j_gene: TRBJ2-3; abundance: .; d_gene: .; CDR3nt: TGTGCCAGCAGTGAACTTGCAGGGCAAGCAGATACGCAGTATTTT; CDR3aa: CASSELAGQADTQYF
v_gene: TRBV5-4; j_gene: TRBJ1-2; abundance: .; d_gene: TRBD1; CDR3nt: TGTGCCAGCAGCTTCCCCGCAGGGGGCGATTTAAGTGGCTACACCTTC; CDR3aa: CASSFPAGGDLSGYTF
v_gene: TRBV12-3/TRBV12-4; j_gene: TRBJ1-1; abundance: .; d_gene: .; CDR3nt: TGTGCCAGCCTGTGGGGCAGAAACACTGAAGCTTTCTTT; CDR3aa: CASLWGRNTEAFF
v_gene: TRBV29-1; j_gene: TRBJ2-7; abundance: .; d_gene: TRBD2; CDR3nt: TGCAGCATTAACCGAGCGGGAGGCTACGAGCAGTACTTC; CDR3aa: CSINRAGGYEQYF
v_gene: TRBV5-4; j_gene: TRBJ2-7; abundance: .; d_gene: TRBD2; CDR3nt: TGTGCCAGCAGCTTGGGCGGGGGGAAAACCTACGAGCAGTACTTC; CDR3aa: CASSLGGGKTYEQYF